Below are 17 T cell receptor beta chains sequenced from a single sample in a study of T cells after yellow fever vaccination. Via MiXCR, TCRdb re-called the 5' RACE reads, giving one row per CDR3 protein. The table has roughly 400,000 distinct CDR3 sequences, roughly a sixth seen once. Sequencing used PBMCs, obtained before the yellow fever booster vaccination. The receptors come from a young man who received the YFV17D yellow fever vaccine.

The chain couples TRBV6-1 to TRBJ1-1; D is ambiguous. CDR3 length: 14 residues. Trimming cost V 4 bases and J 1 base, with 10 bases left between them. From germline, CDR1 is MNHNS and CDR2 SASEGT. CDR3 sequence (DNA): TGTGCCAGCAGTGCCCTTTTTGAGAACACTGAAGCTTTCTTT. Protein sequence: CASSALFENTEAFF.

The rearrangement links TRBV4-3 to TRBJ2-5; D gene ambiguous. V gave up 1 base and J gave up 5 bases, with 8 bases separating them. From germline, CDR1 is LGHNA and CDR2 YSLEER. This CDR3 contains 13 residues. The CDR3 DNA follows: TGCGCCAGCAGCCAAGTTTATCGCGAGACCCAGTACTTC. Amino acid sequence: CASSQVYRETQYF.

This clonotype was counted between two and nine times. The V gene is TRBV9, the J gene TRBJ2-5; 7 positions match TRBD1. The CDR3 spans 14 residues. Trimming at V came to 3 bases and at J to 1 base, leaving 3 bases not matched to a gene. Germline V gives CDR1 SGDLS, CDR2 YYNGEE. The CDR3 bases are TGTGCCAGCAGCGGGACAGGAATCCAAGAGACCCAGTACTTC. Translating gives CASSGTGIQETQYF.

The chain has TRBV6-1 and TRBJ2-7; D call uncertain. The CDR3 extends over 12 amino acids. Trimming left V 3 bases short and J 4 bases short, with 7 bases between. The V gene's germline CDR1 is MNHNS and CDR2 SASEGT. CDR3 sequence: CASSDYRYEQYV. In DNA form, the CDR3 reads TGTGCCAGCAGTGACTATAGGTACGAGCAGTACGTC.

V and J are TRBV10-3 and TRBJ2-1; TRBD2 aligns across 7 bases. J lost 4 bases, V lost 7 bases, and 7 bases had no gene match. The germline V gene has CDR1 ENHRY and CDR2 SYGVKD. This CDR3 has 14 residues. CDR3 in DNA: TGTGCCATCAAACCTGCCGGGGGGTACAATGAGCAGTTCTTC. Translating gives CAIKPAGGYNEQFF.

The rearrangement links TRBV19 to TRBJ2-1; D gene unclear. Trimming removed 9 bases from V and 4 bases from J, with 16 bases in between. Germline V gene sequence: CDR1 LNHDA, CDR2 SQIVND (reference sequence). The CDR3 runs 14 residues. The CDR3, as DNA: TGTGCCAGCTCAATTTACTCCCCTTACAATGAGCAGTTCTTC. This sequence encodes CASSIYSPYNEQFF.

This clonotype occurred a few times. The CDR3 DNA follows: TGTGCCAGCAGCTCTTCGACAGGCGATAATCAGCCCCAGCATTTT. Its translation: CASSSSTGDNQPQHF. The genes are TRBV7-2 and TRBJ1-5; a weak D match, TRBD1 (6 bases). V was trimmed by 4 bases and J by 4 bases, leaving 14 bases between them. CDR3 length equals 15 residues. The V gene's germline CDR1 is SGHTA and CDR2 FQGNSA.

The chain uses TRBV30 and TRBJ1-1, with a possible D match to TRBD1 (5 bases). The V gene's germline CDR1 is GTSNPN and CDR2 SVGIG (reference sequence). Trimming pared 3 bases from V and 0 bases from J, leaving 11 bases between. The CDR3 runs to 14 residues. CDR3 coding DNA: TGTGCCTGGAGGGGGGGACTACTGAACACTGAAGCTTTCTTT. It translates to CAWRGGLLNTEAFF.

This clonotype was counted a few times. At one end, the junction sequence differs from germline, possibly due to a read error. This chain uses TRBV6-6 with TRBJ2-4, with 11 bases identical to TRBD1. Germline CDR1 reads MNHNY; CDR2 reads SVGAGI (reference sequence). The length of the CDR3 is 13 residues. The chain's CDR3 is CASTSGTGGYGFF. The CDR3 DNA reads TGTGCCAGCACCTCCGGGACAGGGGGTTACGGGTTCTTC.

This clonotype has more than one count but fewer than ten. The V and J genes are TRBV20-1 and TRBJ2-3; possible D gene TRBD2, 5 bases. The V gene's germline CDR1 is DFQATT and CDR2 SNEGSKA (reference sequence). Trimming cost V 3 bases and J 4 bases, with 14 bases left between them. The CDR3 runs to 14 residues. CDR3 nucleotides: TGCAGTGCTAGTTTCGCGGGTAGTGCAGATACGCAGTATTTT. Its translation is CSASFAGSADTQYF.

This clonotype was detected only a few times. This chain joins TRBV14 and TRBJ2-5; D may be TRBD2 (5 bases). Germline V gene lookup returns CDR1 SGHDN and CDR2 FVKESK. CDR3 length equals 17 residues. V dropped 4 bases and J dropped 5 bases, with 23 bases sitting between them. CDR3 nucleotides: TGTGCCAGCAGCCTCCCCTTCCCCGATCCGGGGTGGGAGACCCAGTACTTC. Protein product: CASSLPFPDPGWETQYF. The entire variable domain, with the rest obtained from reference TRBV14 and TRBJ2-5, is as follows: EAGVTQFPSHSVIEKGQTVTLRCDPISGHDNLYWYRRVMGKEIKFLLHFVKESKQDESGMPNNRFLAERTGGTYSTLKVQPAELEDSGVYFCASSLPFPDPGWETQYFGPGTRLLVL.

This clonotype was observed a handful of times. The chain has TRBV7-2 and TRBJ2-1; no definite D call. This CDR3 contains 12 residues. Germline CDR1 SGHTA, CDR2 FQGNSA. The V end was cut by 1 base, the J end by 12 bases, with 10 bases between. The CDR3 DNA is TGTGCCAGCAGCTTAGTGGGCAAGTGGCAGTTCTTC. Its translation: CASSLVGKWQFF.

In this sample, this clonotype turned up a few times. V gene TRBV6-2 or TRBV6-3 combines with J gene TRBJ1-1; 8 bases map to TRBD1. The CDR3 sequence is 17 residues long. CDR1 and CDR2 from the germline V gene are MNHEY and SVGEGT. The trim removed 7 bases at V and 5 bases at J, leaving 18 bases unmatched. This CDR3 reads CASNQPGGAGKETEAFF. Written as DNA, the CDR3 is TGTGCCAGCAACCAACCAGGGGGCGCGGGGAAAGAGACTGAAGCTTTCTTT.

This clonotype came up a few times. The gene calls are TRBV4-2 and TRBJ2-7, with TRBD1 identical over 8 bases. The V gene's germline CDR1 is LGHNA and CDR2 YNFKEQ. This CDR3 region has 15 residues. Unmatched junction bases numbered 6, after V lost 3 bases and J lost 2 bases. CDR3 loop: CASSQRGTGAYEQYF. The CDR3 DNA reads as TGTGCCAGCAGCCAGCGAGGGACAGGTGCCTACGAGCAGTACTTC.

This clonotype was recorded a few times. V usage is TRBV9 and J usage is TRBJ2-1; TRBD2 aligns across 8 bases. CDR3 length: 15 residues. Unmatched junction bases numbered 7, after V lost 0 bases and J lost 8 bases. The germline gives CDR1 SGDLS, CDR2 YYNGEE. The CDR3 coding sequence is TGTGCCAGCAGCGTAGCTCCGAGCGGGGGCGATGAGCAGTTCTTC. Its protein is CASSVAPSGGDEQFF.

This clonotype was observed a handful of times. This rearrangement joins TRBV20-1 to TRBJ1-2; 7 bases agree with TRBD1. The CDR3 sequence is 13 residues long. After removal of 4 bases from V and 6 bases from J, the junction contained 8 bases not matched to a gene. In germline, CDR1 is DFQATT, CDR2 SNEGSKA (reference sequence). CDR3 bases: TGCAGTGCTATGGACAGGCCTTTGGATGGCTACACCTTC. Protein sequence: CSAMDRPLDGYTF.

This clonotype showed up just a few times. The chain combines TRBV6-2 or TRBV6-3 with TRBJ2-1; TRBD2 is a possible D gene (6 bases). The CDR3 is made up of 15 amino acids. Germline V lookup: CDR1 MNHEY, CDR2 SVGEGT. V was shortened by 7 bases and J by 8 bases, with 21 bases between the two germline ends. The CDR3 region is CASTHVRESNDEQFF. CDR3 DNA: TGTGCCAGCACCCACGTGCGGGAATCCAACGATGAGCAGTTCTTC.